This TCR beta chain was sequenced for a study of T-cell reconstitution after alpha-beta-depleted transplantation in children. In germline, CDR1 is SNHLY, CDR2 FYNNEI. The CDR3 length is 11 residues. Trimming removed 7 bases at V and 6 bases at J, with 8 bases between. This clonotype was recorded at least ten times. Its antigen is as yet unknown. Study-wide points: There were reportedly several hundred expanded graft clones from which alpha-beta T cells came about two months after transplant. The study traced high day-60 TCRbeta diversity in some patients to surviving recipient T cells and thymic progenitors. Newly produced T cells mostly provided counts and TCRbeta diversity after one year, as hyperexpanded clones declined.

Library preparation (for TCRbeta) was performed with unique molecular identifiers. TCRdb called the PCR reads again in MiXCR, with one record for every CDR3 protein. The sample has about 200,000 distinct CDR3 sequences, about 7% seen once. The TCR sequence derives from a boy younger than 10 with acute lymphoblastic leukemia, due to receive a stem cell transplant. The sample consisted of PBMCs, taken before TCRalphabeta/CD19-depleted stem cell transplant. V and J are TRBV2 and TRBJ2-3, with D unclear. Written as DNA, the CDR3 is TGTGCCAGCAACCAAGGGGATACGCAGTATTTT. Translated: CASNQGDTQYF. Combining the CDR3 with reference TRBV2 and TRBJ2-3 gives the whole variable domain EPEVTQTPSHQVTQMGQEVILRCVPISNHLYFYWYRQILGQKVEFLVSFYNNEISEKSEIFDDQFSVERPDGSNFTLKIRSTKLEDSAMYFCASNQGDTQYFGPGTRLTVL.